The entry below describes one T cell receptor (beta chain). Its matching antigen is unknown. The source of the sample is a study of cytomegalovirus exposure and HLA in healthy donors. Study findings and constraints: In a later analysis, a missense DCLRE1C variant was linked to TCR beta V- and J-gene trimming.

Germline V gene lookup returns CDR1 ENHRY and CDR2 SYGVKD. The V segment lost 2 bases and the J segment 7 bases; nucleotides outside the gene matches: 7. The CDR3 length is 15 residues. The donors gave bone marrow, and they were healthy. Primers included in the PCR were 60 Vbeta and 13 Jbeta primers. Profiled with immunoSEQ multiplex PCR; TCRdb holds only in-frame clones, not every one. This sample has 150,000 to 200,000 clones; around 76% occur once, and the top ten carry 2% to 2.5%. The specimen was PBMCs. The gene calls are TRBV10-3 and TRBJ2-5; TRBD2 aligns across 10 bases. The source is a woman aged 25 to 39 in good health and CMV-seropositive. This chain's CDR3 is CAISEERGGLGTQYF. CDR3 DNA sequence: TGTGCCATCAGTGAGGAGCGGGGGGGATTGGGGACCCAGTACTTC.